Listed below are T cell receptor beta chains from one sample, sequenced in a study of blood T cell repertoires in COVID-19. Assay: immunoSEQ multiplex PCR; the TCRdb copy retains only in-frame clones and omits some. The repertoire holds 110,000 to 150,000 clones, with around 82% as singletons. The sequenced sample was peripheral blood. Receptor source: a human donor in a cohort sampled during active COVID-19. Both conserved end residues are part of each CDR3. A D gene is named only where the DNA matches it firmly. The size field is filled for only some rows; it gives once, few, many or a size class.

clone_size | d_call | j_call | v_call | cdr3_aa | cdr3_nt
. | . | TRBJ1-2 | TRBV4-3 | CASSQERGTYGYTF | TGCGCCAGCAGCCAAGAACGCGGGACCTATGGCTACACCTTC
. | TRBD2 | TRBJ2-1 | TRBV5-1 | CASSMLSGGINNEQFF | TGCGCCAGCAGCATGCTTAGCGGGGGGATTAACAATGAGCAGTTCTTC
. | TRBD1 | TRBJ2-7 | TRBV5-1 | CASSLTGGGDEQYF | TGCGCCAGCAGCCTTACAGGGGGCGGCGACGAGCAGTACTTC
. | . | TRBJ1-2 | TRBV7-6 | CASSLKPNYGYTF | TGTGCCAGCAGCTTGAAGCCTAACTATGGCTACACCTTC
. | . | TRBJ1-4 | TRBV7-9 | CASSRGATNEKLFF | TGTGCCAGCAGCAGGGGGGCGACTAATGAAAAACTGTTTTTT
. | . | TRBJ1-2 | TRBV19 | CASTLTARAGGYTF | TGTGCCAGTACCCTGACAGCTCGCGCTGGGGGCTACACCTTC
once | . | TRBJ1-2 | TRBV5-8 | CASSHGDTRNYGYTF | TGTGCCAGCAGCCACGGGGACACCAGAAACTATGGCTACACCTTC
. | . | TRBJ2-1 | TRBV2 | CASRLAREQFF | TGTGCCAGCAGACTAGCCCGGGAGCAGTTCTTC
once | TRBD1 | TRBJ2-1 | TRBV5-6 | CASSSEGQGNNEQFF | TGTGCCAGCAGCTCTGAGGGACAGGGGAACAATGAGCAGTTCTTC
. | . | TRBJ2-5 | TRBV3-1/TRBV3-2 | CASSPLRGTSETQYF | TGTGCCAGCAGCCCCCTAAGGGGTACTTCGGAGACCCAGTACTTC
. | . | TRBJ2-2 | TRBV10-3 | CAISDRTGGELFF | TGTGCCATCAGTGACCGTACCGGCGGGGAGCTGTTTTTT
few | . | TRBJ1-1 | TRBV18 | CASSPAQGVNTEAFF | TGTGCCAGCTCACCAGCCCAGGGCGTGAACACTGAAGCTTTCTTT
. | . | TRBJ1-5 | TRBV6-5 | CASSTGNQPQHF | TGTGCCAGCAGTACAGGGAATCAGCCCCAGCATTTT
few | . | TRBJ1-2 | TRBV4-1 | CASSQGQNIVTPNYGYTF | TGCGCCAGCAGCCAAGGACAGAATATAGTAACACCTAACTATGGCTACACCTTC
. | TRBD1 | TRBJ1-2 | TRBV19 | CASSTRTGGEWADGYTF | TGTGCCAGTAGCACACGGACAGGGGGCGAATGGGCCGATGGCTACACCTTC
few | . | TRBJ1-1 | TRBV19 | CASSEQATEAFF | TGTGCCAGTAGTGAACAGGCCACTGAAGCTTTCTTT
. | TRBD1 | TRBJ1-1 | TRBV2 | CASTLGGSVGTEAFF | TGTGCCAGCACCCTAGGGGGCTCAGTAGGAACTGAAGCTTTCTTT
once | TRBD1 | TRBJ2-6 | TRBV7-2 | CASTGTAYSGANVLTF | TGTGCCAGCACCGGGACAGCCTACTCTGGGGCCAACGTCCTGACTTTC
. | TRBD1 | TRBJ1-4 | TRBV5-8 | CASSSRQGRPNEKLFF | TGTGCCAGCAGCTCCCGACAGGGGAGGCCTAATGAAAAACTGTTTTTT
. | TRBD2 | TRBJ2-1 | TRBV19 | CASSKRGPYNEQFF | TGTGCCAGTAGTAAGCGGGGGCCCTACAATGAGCAGTTCTTC
. | TRBD1 | TRBJ1-1 | TRBV19 | CASSISQGEATEAFF | TGTGCCAGTAGTATAAGTCAGGGGGAGGCCACTGAAGCTTTCTTT
. | TRBD2 | TRBJ2-1 | TRBV7-3 | CASSLTSGTLNNEQFF | TGTGCCAGCAGCTTAACTAGCGGGACCCTAAACAATGAGCAGTTCTTC
. | . | TRBJ1-1 | TRBV7-2 | CASSRGGSSTEAFF | TGTGCCAGCAGCCGGGGGGGGAGTAGCACTGAAGCTTTCTTT
. | TRBD2 | TRBJ2-1 | TRBV9 | CASSVGSPSGNNEQFF | TGTGCCAGCAGCGTAGGGTCACCTAGCGGGAACAATGAGCAGTTCTTC
. | . | TRBJ1-3 | TRBV19 | CASIERAARNTIYF | TGTGCCAGCATCGAGCGGGCAGCTAGAAACACCATATATTTT
. | . | TRBJ2-1 | TRBV9 | CASSVGRGRYNEQFF | TGTGCCAGCAGCGTAGGGCGGGGACGTTACAATGAGCAGTTCTTC
. | . | TRBJ1-2 | TRBV9 | CASSERDRSNYGYTF | TGTGCCAGCAGCGAGCGGGACCGCTCTAACTATGGCTACACCTTC
. | . | TRBJ1-6 | TRBV27 | CASSLGVSSYNSPLHF | TGTGCCAGCAGTTTAGGAGTGAGCTCCTATAATTCACCCCTCCACTTT
. | . | TRBJ2-5 | TRBV11-2 | CASSREIQETQYF | TGTGCCAGCAGCCGGGAGATCCAAGAGACCCAGTACTTC
. | . | TRBJ2-2 | TRBV2 | CASSFRVAGELFF | TGTGCCAGCAGCTTCAGGGTTGCCGGGGAGCTGTTTTTT
. | . | TRBJ2-1 | TRBV24-1 | CATGRIDQDEQFF | TGTGCCACAGGGAGGATAGATCAAGATGAGCAGTTCTTC
. | TRBD1 | TRBJ2-3 | TRBV9 | CASSTRQGPPTDTQYF | TGTGCCAGCAGCACCCGACAGGGGCCCCCGACAGATACGCAGTATTTT
. | . | TRBJ2-7 | TRBV19 | CASSFRGALSYEQYF | TGTGCCAGTAGTTTTCGGGGGGCGTTGTCCTACGAGCAGTACTTC
. | . | TRBJ1-1 | TRBV5-1 | CASSFDQGLGNTEAFF | TGCGCCAGCAGCTTTGATCAGGGCTTGGGGAACACTGAAGCTTTCTTT
. | . | TRBJ1-5 | TRBV7-8 | CASSLGDGGSQPQHF | TGTGCCAGCAGCTTGGGAGACGGGGGGAGTCAGCCCCAGCATTTT
. | TRBD1 | TRBJ2-2 | TRBV5-6 | CASSTGQGARGELFF | TGTGCCAGCAGCACCGGACAGGGGGCGCGAGGGGAGCTGTTTTTT
once | . | TRBJ2-5 | TRBV2 | CASNRGGWETQYF | TGTGCCAGCAACAGGGGGGGTTGGGAGACCCAGTACTTC
. | . | TRBJ2-3 | TRBV4-3 | CASSQGFLAGGDTQYF | TGCGCCAGCAGCCAAGGATTCTTAGCCGGCGGGGATACGCAGTATTTT
. | . | TRBJ1-6 | TRBV27 | CASSLIQELSSPLHF | TGTGCCAGCAGCCTCATACAGGAGCTTAGTTCACCCCTCCACTTT
. | TRBD2 | TRBJ2-5 | TRBV4-2 | CASSQGDYSGGPGETQYF | TGTGCCAGCAGCCAAGGAGACTATAGCGGGGGCCCGGGGGAGACCCAGTACTTC
. | TRBD1 | TRBJ2-7 | TRBV7-2 | CASSPTLRDRLGNEQYF | TGTGCCAGCAGCCCCACCCTCCGGGACAGACTTGGAAACGAGCAGTACTTC
. | TRBD1 | TRBJ1-1 | TRBV27 | CASRGQGNTEAFF | TGTGCCAGCAGGGGACAGGGGAACACTGAAGCTTTCTTT
. | TRBD2 | TRBJ2-3 | TRBV7-9 | CASTSYPRGSGNTDTQYF | TGTGCCAGCACCTCCTACCCCCGGGGTAGCGGGAACACAGATACGCAGTATTTT
. | . | TRBJ1-2 | TRBV5-1 | CASSLDGRDYGYTF | TGCGCCAGCAGCTTGGACGGCAGGGACTATGGCTACACCTTC
. | TRBD1 | TRBJ1-4 | TRBV29-1 | CSGRDRANEKLFF | TGCAGCGGCCGAGACAGGGCCAATGAAAAACTGTTTTTT
. | . | TRBJ1-1 | TRBV11-3 | CASSLYTPGRDEAFF | TGTGCCAGCAGCTTATATACCCCCGGGCGGGATGAAGCTTTCTTT